This TCR beta chain comes out of a study of blood T cell repertoires in COVID-19 (dated by TCRdb to 2020 to 2022). Regarding the research as a whole: Samples from collaborators originated in the United States, Italy and Spain and spanned both the acute and convalescent phases of COVID-19. Deeply sampled blood TCRbeta repertoires from subjects exposed to, actively infected with, or recovered from COVID-19 were included in the dataset. The sample metadata nearly always contained a de-identified subject ID, COVID-19 status, age in years and sex. The repertoires were made available in a free public database intended to serve as a resource for research on the immune response to SARS-CoV-2. HLA class I and class II types, where available, came from metadata supplied by the sample provider rather than from assay-based typing. The material from the prospective study consisted of cDNA or gDNA derived from T cells, B-cell-depleted T cells, or PBMCs. Samples were obtained from the ongoing ImmuneRACE study (first 160 participants) and from about 1,300 subjects provided by 6 global collaborators. General findings and caveats noted by the study authors: Clinical and demographic metadata were provided uncurated, with the amount varying by source and participant.

The immunoSEQ Assay, a bias-controlled multiplex PCR, was used to amplify TCRbeta CDR3 regions from genomic DNA. Under the source paper's analysis protocol: The number of nucleated cells in each sample was estimated by amplification of reference gene primers within the assay. Sequence reads were collapsed and filtered to measure the absolute abundance of every unique TCRbeta CDR3 rearrangement. Productive Simpson clonality was computed per sample as the square root of Simpson's diversity index over productive rearrangements. What TCRdb holds here is the immuneACCESS table cut down to in-frame rearrangements. Part of the clones is not present; checked against another copy, under half of the missing clones reflect an unresolved V gene, and the others are unexplained. The V and J calls and clone size are taken from that table; D and trimming were inferred from the DNA. This sample gives 270,000 or so clones in total; roughly 93% of them show up just once. About 2.1% of the sample is taken by the ten largest.

Participants in the prospective study were enrolled through a virtual design, were aged roughly 18 to 90 years, and lived in approximately 24 United States geographic areas. Cohort assignment in the prospective study relied on participant-reported clinical history from a screening survey and a study questionnaire. Each participant in the prospective study had whole blood, serum and a nasopharyngeal or oropharyngeal swab collected by mobile phlebotomists. Additional blood draws and questionnaires over an approximately two-month period could optionally be provided by prospective study participants. Before DNA extraction, prospective study blood samples were shipped either frozen or at room temperature. V has 4 bases trimmed and J has 5 bases trimmed; junction bases matching no gene number 9. Looking up the germline V gene yields CDR1 SGHRS and CDR2 YFSETQ. The CDR3 goes from the cysteine to the phenylalanine over 16 residues. The CDR3 DNA has 48 bases and is translated from base 1.

Concerning this clone: This clone's antigen is unknown. Base qualities are not provided; no much larger clone lies one nucleotide away.

The sample was PBMCs or T cells enriched from blood (not recorded which). Recombination linked TRBV5-1 to TRBJ2-1; 10 central nucleotides agree with TRBD2. The TCR sequence derives from a woman between 40 and 55 years old with acute COVID-19. The base sequence is TGCGCCAGCAGCAAACCCGGGACTAGCGTAAACAATGAGCAGTTCTTC. Its coded protein is CASSKPGTSVNNEQFF.